These 32 T cell receptor beta chains came from one sample sequenced in a study of T cell responses to AZD1222 COVID-19 vaccine. The data were produced by immunoSEQ multiplex PCR, yet TCRdb's version contains in-frame clones alone and is incomplete. The sample holds 30,000 to 40,000 clones; approximately 88% are singletons and the top ten take roughly 15%. This specimen consisted of peripheral blood, obtained 28 days after the second AZD1222 dose. These receptor sequences come from an adult who received the AZD1222 COVID-19 vaccine.

The chain combines TRBV7-6 with TRBJ2-5; 12 nucleotides line up with TRBD2. There are 18 residues in the CDR3. Losses at the gene ends were 6 bases for V and 5 bases for J; bases not matched to a gene: 16. Germline V gives CDR1 SGHVS, CDR2 FNYEAQ. The CDR3 coding sequence is TGTGCCAGCAGGGCTATTAGGACTAGCGGGGCAAGGATGGAGACCCAGTACTTC. It yields the protein CASRAIRTSGARMETQYF. Based on the CDR3 plus reference TRBV7-6 and TRBJ2-5, the full variable domain is GAGVSQSPRYKVTKRGQDVALRCDPISGHVSLYWYRQALGQGPEFLTYFNYEAQQDKSGLPNDRFSAERPEGSISTLTIQRTEQRDSAMYRCASRAIRTSGARMETQYFGPGTRLLVL.

The chain has TRBV19 and TRBJ2-1; TRBD1 is a possible D gene (5 bases). Germline CDR1 and CDR2: LNHDA and SQIVND (reference sequence). Trimming cost V 0 bases and J 6 bases, with 9 bases left between them. The CDR3 covers 14 residues. This chain's CDR3 is CASSIDRRGNEQFF. DNA for the CDR3: TGTGCCAGTAGTATAGATCGTAGGGGCAATGAGCAGTTCTTC.

The gene calls are TRBV24-1 and TRBJ2-3; D is possibly TRBD1 (6 bases). Trimming left V 7 bases short and J 3 bases short, with 10 bases between. Germline CDR1 is KGHDR and CDR2 is SFDVKD. The CDR3 has 13 amino acids. The CDR3 reads CATRQGQTDTQYF. The CDR3, as DNA: TGTGCCACCAGACAGGGTCAGACAGATACGCAGTATTTT.

The rearrangement uses TRBV28 and TRBJ2-7; perhaps TRBD2 as D (7 bases). The CDR3 covers 13 residues. Germline V gene data show CDR1 as MDHEN and CDR2 as SYDVKM. V lost 6 bases and J lost 5, with 14 bases in between. In nucleotides, the CDR3 is TGTGCCAGCAGGTGGGGGGGGCAAGACGAGCAGTACTTC. Protein product: CASRWGGQDEQYF.

J is TRBJ1-2 and V is TRBV3-1 (or the pseudogene TRBV3-2); no reliable D call. In germline, CDR1 is LGHDT, CDR2 YNNKEL (reference sequence). The CDR3 length is 13 residues. V lost 7 bases, J lost 4 bases, and 13 bases lay in between. The CDR3 DNA follows: TGTGCCAGCACTTCTGAGGGCCGCTATGGCTACACCTTC. It translates to CASTSEGRYGYTF.

The chain has TRBV28 and TRBJ2-7; 7 bases are shared with TRBD1. V was pared by 5 bases and J by 5 bases, with 6 bases of the junction left unmatched. This CDR3 comprises 13 residues. Germline CDR1 is MDHEN and CDR2 is SYDVKM. The CDR3 sequence is CASSRPDRDEQYF. The CDR3 region has the DNA TGTGCCAGCAGTCGGCCCGACAGGGACGAGCAGTACTTC.

This chain links TRBV27 with TRBJ1-5; no definite D call. V lost 8 bases, J lost 0 bases, and 11 bases lay in between. This CDR3 contains 14 residues. Germline V gene sequence: CDR1 MNHEY, CDR2 SMNVEV (reference sequence). The chain's CDR3 is CASRGVYSNQPQHF. The CDR3 nucleotides read TGTGCCAGCCGTGGAGTCTATAGCAATCAGCCCCAGCATTTT.

The chain uses TRBV15 and TRBJ1-4; 8 nucleotides align to TRBD1. Trimming cost V 4 bases and J 8 bases; bases outside gene matches: 3. Germline loops: CDR1 LNHNV, CDR2 YYDKDF (reference sequence). This CDR3 region has 13 residues. The CDR3 loop reads CATSIRQGEKLFF. The CDR3 nucleotides are TGTGCCACCAGCATAAGACAGGGGGAAAAACTGTTTTTT.

This clone was seen a few times. The J gene is TRBJ2-5, the V gene TRBV13; D is ambiguous. The V gene lost 5 bases and the J gene lost 0 bases, with 4 bases spanning the gap. The CDR3 is made up of 12 amino acids. CDR1 PRHDT and CDR2 FYEKMQ come from the germline V gene (reference sequence). In DNA, the CDR3 is TGTGCCAGCAGCCCCGACCAAGAGACCCAGTACTTC. This codes for CASSPDQETQYF.

This clone was detected only a few times. V is TRBV6-5 and J is TRBJ1-5, with TRBD1 matching 10 bases. The CDR3 spans 16 residues. The trim removed 2 bases at V and 9 bases at J, leaving 10 bases unmatched. Germline V CDR1 and CDR2: MNHEY, SVGAGI. CDR3 in DNA: TGTGCCAGCAGTTACCCGACAGGGGGCTCCAATGCGCCCCAGCATTTT. Translation: CASSYPTGGSNAPQHF.

J is TRBJ1-1 and V is TRBV5-1, with D tentatively TRBD1 (6 bases). Germline V gene sequence: CDR1 SGHRS, CDR2 YFSETQ. This CDR3 spans 14 amino acids. Trimming removed 2 bases from V and 7 bases from J, with 15 bases in between. The DNA for the CDR3 is TGCGCCAGCAGCTTAGCGGGACAAATGGGTGAAGCTTTCTTT. Translating gives CASSLAGQMGEAFF.

This chain links TRBV20-1 with TRBJ1-5; TRBD1 matches 8 bases. The length of the CDR3 is 13 residues. V shed 3 bases, J shed 5 bases, and the junction held 3 bases outside the gene matches. The germline CDR1 and CDR2 sequences are DFQATT and SNEGSKA (reference sequence). The CDR3 sequence: CSASMTGDQPQHF. The CDR3 nucleotides read TGCAGTGCTAGTATGACAGGGGATCAGCCCCAGCATTTT.

V is TRBV15 and J is TRBJ1-2; the D is unclear. Germline CDR1 LNHNV, CDR2 YYDKDF (reference sequence). This CDR3 contains 12 residues. Trimming took off 0 bases at V and 8 bases at J, with 7 bases between the two ends. The CDR3 sequence is CATSRDHRGYTF. The CDR3 DNA sequence: TGTGCCACCAGCAGAGATCATCGGGGCTACACCTTC.

The chain links TRBV12-3 or TRBV12-4 to TRBJ2-1; D call uncertain. V lost 6 bases and J 5 bases, leaving 5 bases between the germline ends. This CDR3 is built from 11 residues. This chain's CDR3 is CASRKNNEQFF. CDR3 coding DNA: TGTGCCAGCAGGAAGAACAATGAGCAGTTCTTC.

V and J are TRBV7-9 and TRBJ1-3; D ambiguous. The CDR3 is 12 residues long. Trimming pared 1 base from V and 14 bases from J, leaving 12 bases between. Germline CDR1 SEHNR, CDR2 FQNEAQ (reference sequence). The CDR3 nucleotides read TGTGCCAGCAGCTTAGGAGGGTCGGAGGTATATTTT. This gives the protein CASSLGGSEVYF.

This sequence joins TRBV28 and TRBJ1-6; weak D call: TRBD1 (5 bases). The V end was cut by 2 bases, the J end by 9 bases, with 26 bases between. Germline-derived CDR1 and CDR2 are MDHEN and SYDVKM. The CDR3 runs to 19 residues. CDR3 coding DNA: TGTGCCAGCAGTTTACTCCCTTACCGTAGGGGCAGGGAGAGTTCACCCCTCCACTTT. Protein sequence: CASSLLPYRRGRESSPLHF.

The DNA of the CDR3 is TGTGCCAGTATTCATTCCCCCATCATGGGGGGCTACACCTTC. Encoded protein: CASIHSPIMGGYTF. This chain connects TRBV19 to TRBJ1-2; no clear D. There are 14 residues in the CDR3. Per the germline V gene, CDR1 is LNHDA and CDR2 is SQIVND (reference sequence). The germline V and J ends were trimmed by 7 bases and 8 bases, with 20 bases remaining between them. Based on the CDR3 plus reference TRBV19 and TRBJ1-2, the full variable domain is DGGITQSPKYLFRKEGQNVTLSCEQNLNHDAMYWYRQDPGQGLRLIYYSQIVNDFQKGDIAEGYSVSREKKESFPLTVTSAQKNPTAFYLCASIHSPIMGGYTFGSGTRLTVV.

The rearrangement uses TRBV7-9 and TRBJ1-2; D is unresolved. CDR3 length: 12 residues. CDR1 is SEHNR and CDR2 is FQNEAQ in the germline V gene (reference sequence). Trimming cost V 5 bases and J 7 bases, with 11 bases left between them. CDR3: CASSPQEGGYTF. The CDR3 DNA is TGTGCCAGCAGCCCCCAGGAAGGTGGCTACACCTTC. Looking up the rest from reference TRBV7-9 and TRBJ1-2 gives the full variable domain: DTGVSQNPRHKITKRGQNVTFRCDPISEHNRLYWYRQTLGQGPEFLTYFQNEAQLEKSRLLSDRFSAERPKGSFSTLEIQRTEQGDSAMYLCASSPQEGGYTFGSGTRLTVV.

This chain connects TRBV7-9 to TRBJ1-6, with D possibly TRBD1 on 5 matching bases. CDR1 is SEHNR and CDR2 is FQNEAQ in the germline V gene (reference sequence). Trimming cost V 5 bases and J 6 bases, with 17 bases left between them. This CDR3 comprises 16 residues. CDR3 amino acids: CASSPGDGAFNSPLHF. DNA for the CDR3: TGTGCCAGCAGCCCGGGGGACGGAGCTTTTAATTCACCCCTCCACTTT.

V gene TRBV6-5 combines with J gene TRBJ1-2; D call uncertain. CDR3 size: 15 residues. From germline, CDR1 is MNHEY and CDR2 SVGAGI. V was cut by 2 bases and J by 4 bases, with 14 bases left in between. CDR3 sequence reads: CASSYVAERRYGYTF. Here the CDR3 DNA reads TGTGCCAGCAGTTACGTGGCGGAAAGACGCTATGGCTACACCTTC.

V and J are TRBV4-3 and TRBJ2-7; 13 bases are shared with TRBD2. The CDR3 sequence is 18 residues long. V lost 0 bases to trimming and J lost 3 bases; unmatched junction nucleotides: 8. From germline, CDR1 is LGHNA and CDR2 YSLEER. The CDR3 region has the DNA TGCGCCAGCAGCCAAGATTTTCCGACTAGCGGGGGGTACTACGAGCAGTACTTC. It is translated as CASSQDFPTSGGYYEQYF.

This clone was observed a single time. The rearrangement uses TRBV6-5 and TRBJ1-6, with no clear D. Trimming left V 8 bases short and J 4 bases short, with 12 bases between. The V gene's germline CDR1 is MNHEY and CDR2 SVGAGI. This CDR3 spans 14 amino acids. The CDR3 nucleotides are TGTGCCAGCCGGCAGGAGAGGTATAATTCACCCCTCCACTTT. Protein sequence: CASRQERYNSPLHF.

The CDR3 is CASSPGQGAGAPLHF. CDR3 DNA: TGTGCCAGCTCACCCGGACAGGGGGCTGGTGCACCCCTCCACTTT. The rearrangement uses TRBV18 and TRBJ1-6; 11 bases line up with TRBD1. V was clipped by 3 bases and J by 11 bases; unmatched bases: 6. Germline V gene sequence: CDR1 KGHSH, CDR2 LQKENI. The CDR3 runs 15 residues.

The V and J genes are TRBV24-1 and TRBJ2-3, with 8 bases lining up with TRBD1. Trimming cost V 5 bases and J 2 bases; bases outside gene matches: 8. Germline CDR1 is KGHDR and CDR2 is SFDVKD. This CDR3 has 16 residues. The CDR3 DNA sequence: TGTGCCACCAGTGCCTCGCGGACAGGGATCACAGATACGCAGTATTTT. It encodes CATSASRTGITDTQYF.

The chain employs TRBV5-1 and TRBJ1-4, with a tentative D call TRBD1 (5 bases). The CDR3 runs 16 residues. Germline V gives CDR1 SGHRS, CDR2 YFSETQ. V gave up 0 bases and J gave up 8 bases, with 17 bases separating them. The CDR3 nucleotides are TGCGCCAGCAGCTTGGAGGGGCAGGGCTTACGCGAAAAACTGTTTTTT. It yields the protein CASSLEGQGLREKLFF.

The V gene is TRBV12-3 or TRBV12-4, the J gene TRBJ1-1; D not certain. The CDR3 totals 13 residues. V shed 5 bases and J shed 0 bases, with 7 bases lying between them. The CDR3 DNA reads as TGTGCCAGCAGTGGACGGATGAACACTGAAGCTTTCTTT. The encoded protein is CASSGRMNTEAFF.

The chain carries TRBV10-3 and TRBJ2-3, with a weak D call TRBD1 (5 bases). This CDR3 is built from 14 residues. Germline V gene sequence: CDR1 ENHRY, CDR2 SYGVKD. Trimming removed 4 bases at V and 6 bases at J, with 14 bases between. CDR3 in DNA: TGTGCCATCAGTGGAGGCACAGGTTCGGATACGCAGTATTTT. Its protein is CAISGGTGSDTQYF.

This chain joins TRBV6-5 and TRBJ1-2, with 7 bases identical to TRBD1. CDR1 is MNHEY and CDR2 is SVGAGI in the germline V gene. This CDR3 contains 14 residues. With 0 bases clipped from V and 9 bases from J, the junction kept 7 bases outside the gene matches. CDR3 loop: CASSYSNRGESYTF. CDR3 nucleotide sequence: TGTGCCAGCAGTTACTCGAACAGGGGAGAGAGCTACACCTTC.

This chain uses TRBV15 with TRBJ2-7; TRBD2 agrees at 7 bases. V lost 8 bases and J lost 5; bases outside the gene matches: 12. This CDR3 has 14 residues. Germline CDR1 is LNHNV and CDR2 is YYDKDF (reference sequence). In nucleotides, the CDR3 is TGTGCCACCGAAAAACGGACTAGAGGTAACGAGCAGTACTTC. Protein: CATEKRTRGNEQYF.

The J gene is TRBJ1-1, the V gene TRBV7-3, with D unclear. The length of the CDR3 is 13 residues. V was clipped by 2 bases and J by 2 bases, with 6 bases between them. Germline V lookup: CDR1 SGHTA, CDR2 FQGTGA. CDR3 DNA: TGTGCCAGCAGCTTAGAAGTAAACACTGAAGCTTTCTTT. Its translation is CASSLEVNTEAFF.

The chain employs TRBV6-5 and TRBJ1-2, with a weak D call TRBD1 (6 bases). CDR3 size: 13 residues. The germline CDR1 and CDR2 sequences are MNHEY and SVGAGI. V shed 8 bases and J shed 5 bases, with 15 bases lying between them. CDR3 DNA sequence: TGTGCCAGCCGGGGGGGCGGCCTATATGGCTACACCTTC. Amino acid sequence: CASRGGGLYGYTF.

V gene TRBV19 combines with J gene TRBJ1-5; 11 nucleotides line up with TRBD1. The junction had 5 bases not matched to a gene; V was cut back by 6 bases and J by 1 base. Germline lookup yields CDR1 LNHDA and CDR2 SQIVND (reference sequence). There are 16 residues in the CDR3. Here the CDR3 DNA reads TGTGCCAGTAGCAGAGGACAGGGGGCAAGCAATCAGCCCCAGCATTTT. Translation: CASSRGQGASNQPQHF.